This note documents a single T cell receptor beta chain sequence. The antigen remains undetermined. The PCR made use of 60 Vbeta and 13 Jbeta primers. Sequenced by immunoSEQ multiplex PCR; TCRdb stores in-frame clones only, minus some. The sample includes some 100,000 clones, 70% to 85% of them seen just once. This record belongs to a study of cytomegalovirus exposure and HLA in healthy donors. Study conclusions and caveats: In an earlier analysis, most TCR beta V segments were productive about 87% or about 30% of the time. The classifier reportedly diagnosed cytomegalovirus status with high sensitivity and specificity. From TCR beta sequences, most subjects' HLA-A and HLA-B alleles were reportedly predicted accurately. Later examination showed HLA-associated TCR beta chains had greater clonal expansion than equally common others.

The CDR3 consists of 13 residues. V was clipped by 2 bases and J by 4 bases, with 6 bases between them. Germline V CDR1 and CDR2: MNHNY, SVGAGI (reference sequence). J is TRBJ1-5 and V is TRBV6-6; D is uncertain. Sample: PBMCs. This sequence was found in a woman under 30 in good health and CMV-seronegative. This chain's CDR3 is CASSYLRNQPQHF. In nucleotides, the CDR3 is TGTGCCAGCAGTTACCTCAGGAATCAGCCCCAGCATTTT.